One and the same sample provided the 22 T cell receptor beta chains below, sequenced in a study of T cell responses to AZD1222 COVID-19 vaccine. Method: immunoSEQ multiplex PCR; TCRdb's copy keeps in-frame clones and lacks some. The sample yields about 120,000 clones, 75% to 90% seen once. This sample comprised peripheral blood, obtained on day 0 of AZD1222 vaccination. The receptors here all came from an adult in good health.

This chain connects TRBV30 to TRBJ2-7; D might be TRBD2 (6 bases). Trimming removed 4 bases at V and 6 bases at J, with 22 bases between. The germline V gene encodes CDR1 GTSNPN and CDR2 SVGIG (reference sequence). The CDR3 totals 15 residues. Here the CDR3 DNA reads TGTGCCTGGACTCCTCCGGGACTCCTTGACTTCGAGCAGTACTTC. It codes for CAWTPPGLLDFEQYF.

This clone was seen just once. V usage is TRBV3-1 (or the pseudogene TRBV3-2) and J usage is TRBJ2-2, with D maybe TRBD1 (5 bases). V was shortened by 1 base and J by 0 bases, with 9 bases between the two germline ends. The CDR3 is 16 amino acids. CDR1 and CDR2 from the germline V gene are LGHDT and YNNKEL (reference sequence). The CDR3 loop reads CASSQGQFANTGELFF. In nucleotides, the CDR3 is TGTGCCAGCAGCCAAGGACAGTTCGCGAACACCGGGGAGCTGTTTTTT.

This chain uses TRBV15 with TRBJ1-1, with 7 bases fitting TRBD1. The CDR3 is made up of 18 amino acids. Trimming removed 2 bases from V and 0 bases from J; junction bases left unmatched: 12. Germline V gene sequence: CDR1 LNHNV, CDR2 YYDKDF (reference sequence). This chain's CDR3 is CATSRPSGAGGMNTEAFF. CDR3 sequence (DNA): TGTGCCACCAGCAGACCCTCCGGGGCAGGGGGAATGAACACTGAAGCTTTCTTT.

V and J are TRBV25-1 and TRBJ2-7; D is uncertain. Trimming left V 3 bases short and J 2 bases short, with 8 bases between. The germline CDR1 and CDR2 sequences are MGHDK and SYGVNS. The length of the CDR3 is 13 residues. In DNA, the CDR3 is TGTGCCAGCAGTGACGTCTCACCCTACGAGCAGTACTTC. Translated: CASSDVSPYEQYF.

The V call is TRBV28, the J call TRBJ1-2; no clear D. Germline loops: CDR1 MDHEN, CDR2 SYDVKM. V was trimmed by 2 bases and J by 5 bases, leaving 15 bases between them. This CDR3 spans 15 amino acids. DNA for the CDR3: TGTGCCAGCAGTTTAGATAGTCGAGGCCAATATGGCTACACCTTC. Encoded protein: CASSLDSRGQYGYTF.

The V and J genes are TRBV5-6 and TRBJ2-3; D possibly corresponds to TRBD2 (6 bases). Germline CDR1 reads SGHDT; CDR2 reads YYEEEE. This CDR3 contains 13 residues. Trimming shortened V by 0 bases and J by 5 bases, and 7 bases separated the two germline ends. The CDR3 sequence is CASSLGGEDTQYF. The CDR3 DNA reads TGTGCCAGCAGCTTGGGCGGGGAAGATACGCAGTATTTT. Based on the CDR3 plus reference TRBV5-6 and TRBJ2-3, the full variable domain is DAGVTQSPTHLIKTRGQQVTLRCSPKSGHDTVSWYQQALGQGPQFIFQYYEEEERQRGNFPDRFSGHQFPNYSSELNVNALLLGDSALYLCASSLGGEDTQYFGPGTRLTVL.

The chain is built from TRBV14 and TRBJ1-1; D not certain. V was trimmed by 0 bases and J by 3 bases, leaving 5 bases between them. Germline CDR1 SGHDN, CDR2 FVKESK. The CDR3 consists of 13 residues. Here the CDR3 reads CASSQESDTEAFF. CDR3 sequence (DNA): TGTGCCAGCAGCCAAGAAAGTGACACTGAAGCTTTCTTT.

This clone has a handful of counts. The chain combines TRBV2 with TRBJ2-7; possible D gene TRBD1, 5 bases. The CDR3 covers 13 residues. V lost 4 bases to trimming and J lost 6 bases, with 13 bases between them. Germline V gene lookup returns CDR1 SNHLY and CDR2 FYNNEI. Here the CDR3 DNA reads TGTGCCAGCAGTGGAGCAGGGAATCTCGAGCAGTACTTC. The encoded protein is CASSGAGNLEQYF.

The chain joins TRBV28 to TRBJ1-5; D call uncertain. The CDR3 runs 14 residues. Germline V gives CDR1 MDHEN, CDR2 SYDVKM. V lost 6 bases, J lost 7 bases, and 16 bases lay in between. The CDR3 here is CASSPTLRAQPQHF. The CDR3, as DNA: TGTGCCAGCAGCCCGACCCTCCGAGCCCAGCCCCAGCATTTT.

This CDR3 is CASRSGQINYGYTF. The CDR3 DNA reads TGTGCCAGCAGATCCGGACAGATAAACTATGGCTACACCTTC. This sequence joins TRBV28 and TRBJ1-2, with a tentative D call TRBD1 (6 bases). Trimming shortened V by 6 bases and J by 2 bases, and 13 bases separated the two germline ends. Germline CDR1 MDHEN, CDR2 SYDVKM. There are 14 residues in the CDR3.

This chain connects TRBV5-4 to TRBJ1-2; D perhaps matches TRBD1 (5 bases). The germline V gene encodes CDR1 SGHNT and CDR2 YYREEE (reference sequence). There are 15 residues in the CDR3. Trimming removed 0 bases from V and 3 bases from J, with 12 bases in between. The CDR3 nucleotides read TGTGCCAGCAGCTTGGAGCAGGGTGTGGACTATGGCTACACCTTC. Translation: CASSLEQGVDYGYTF.

The rearrangement joins TRBV9 to TRBJ2-7, with D possibly being TRBD1 or TRBD2 (5 bases each). This CDR3 is built from 17 residues. Per germline, CDR1 SGDLS and CDR2 YYNGEE. Trimming cost V 4 bases and J 2 bases, with 22 bases left between them. This chain's CDR3 is CASSPISWAGRTYEQYF. In DNA, the CDR3 is TGTGCCAGCAGCCCCATTTCGTGGGCAGGGAGAACCTACGAGCAGTACTTC.

This sequence joins TRBV2 and TRBJ2-7; D is unresolved. This CDR3 has 13 residues. CDR1 is SNHLY, CDR2 FYNNEI, per germline. V was shortened by 4 bases and J by 5 bases, with 12 bases between the two germline ends. This chain's CDR3 is CASSVGKSNEQYF. CDR3 nucleotides: TGTGCCAGCAGTGTGGGTAAAAGCAACGAGCAGTACTTC.

V is TRBV19 and J is TRBJ1-5, with a weak D call TRBD1 (6 bases). Germline CDR1 and CDR2: LNHDA and SQIVND (reference sequence). V lost 7 bases, J lost 10 bases, and 14 bases lay in between. The CDR3 loop spans 12 amino acids. The CDR3 sequence: CASKGPRGPQHF. The CDR3 DNA reads TGTGCCAGTAAGGGGCCCAGGGGCCCCCAGCATTTT.

This clone was observed a few times. The chain employs TRBV10-3 and TRBJ1-1; D gene unclear. Germline V gene data show CDR1 as ENHRY and CDR2 as SYGVKD. This CDR3 is built from 13 residues. V lost 0 bases, J lost 1 base, and 3 bases lay in between. The DNA of the CDR3 is TGTGCCATCAGTGAGTCAGAGAACACTGAAGCTTTCTTT. It specifies CAISESENTEAFF.

This clone was seen once. This chain joins TRBV27 and TRBJ2-5, with D possibly being TRBD1 (5 bases). V was trimmed by 0 bases and J by 6 bases, leaving 14 bases between them. Germline V gene lookup returns CDR1 MNHEY and CDR2 SMNVEV (reference sequence). This CDR3 comprises 15 residues. CDR3 bases: TGTGCCAGCAGTTTATCGGGGCTACTCTTGAAGACCCAGTACTTC. This encodes CASSLSGLLLKTQYF.

Concerning this clone itself: At one end the junction does not follow the germline gene, possibly because of a read error. This rearrangement joins TRBV28 to TRBJ2-7, with 10 bases fitting TRBD1. This CDR3 comprises 14 residues. Germline V gives CDR1 MDHEN, CDR2 SYDVKM. The CDR3 DNA reads as TGTGCCAGCAGTCCACTCGGCCTCGGACAGGGGGGACTCTTC. This sequence encodes CASSPLGLGQGGLF.

The genes are TRBV19 and TRBJ2-1; 9 nucleotides align to TRBD2. The CDR3 sequence is 14 residues long. V lost 6 bases and J lost 0; bases outside the gene matches: 0. Looked up from germline, CDR1 is LNHDA and CDR2 is SQIVND (reference sequence). CDR3 sequence (DNA): TGTGCCAGTAGGCGGGAGGGCTCCTACAATGAGCAGTTCTTC. It yields the protein CASRREGSYNEQFF.

This chain links TRBV29-1 with TRBJ2-1, with no clear D. This CDR3 contains 14 residues. Trimming shortened V by 3 bases and J by 8 bases, and 17 bases separated the two germline ends. Per germline, CDR1 SQVTM and CDR2 ANQGSEA. The CDR3 here is CSVDAVVGQDEQFF. Written as DNA, the CDR3 is TGCAGCGTTGACGCCGTTGTTGGGCAGGATGAGCAGTTCTTC.

This clone was detected once. The chain recombines TRBV19 with TRBJ2-7; the D gene could be TRBD1 or TRBD2 (5 bases each). CDR1 is LNHDA, CDR2 SQIVND, per germline (reference sequence). The CDR3 spans 13 residues. Trimming took 3 bases from V and 2 from J, leaving 8 bases between them. CDR3 loop: CASSIGTTYEQYF. The CDR3 DNA sequence: TGTGCCAGTAGTATCGGGACGACCTACGAGCAGTACTTC.

The chain joins TRBV19 to TRBJ2-4; 7 bases map to TRBD2. CDR1 and CDR2 from the germline V gene are LNHDA and SQIVND (reference sequence). V shed 4 bases and J 3 bases; nucleotides not matched to a gene: 6. The CDR3 consists of 15 residues. The CDR3 sequence is CASSSRDYIKNIQYF. The CDR3 DNA follows: TGTGCCAGTAGTAGCCGGGACTATATCAAAAACATTCAGTACTTC. Looking up the rest from reference TRBV19 and TRBJ2-4 gives the full variable domain: DGGITQSPKYLFRKEGQNVTLSCEQNLNHDAMYWYRQDPGQGLRLIYYSQIVNDFQKGDIAEGYSVSREKKESFPLTVTSAQKNPTAFYLCASSSRDYIKNIQYFGAGTRLSVL.

This clone came up a few times. J is TRBJ2-3 and V is TRBV5-1, with D possibly matching TRBD1 (5 bases). Trimming took 4 bases from V and 4 from J, leaving 16 bases between them. The CDR3 consists of 15 residues. Germline CDR1 and CDR2: SGHRS and YFSETQ. DNA of the CDR3: TGCGCCAGCAGCGATCAAGCAGGGATCGCAGATACGCAGTATTTT. Amino acids: CASSDQAGIADTQYF.